The rows below give T cell receptor beta chains drawn from one sample of a study of CD4 T cells in relation to SARS-CoV-2 and coronaviruses. Sequenced by immunoSEQ multiplex PCR; TCRdb stores in-frame clones only, minus some. The sample consists of about 37,000 clones, approximately 83% of them appearing once. What was sequenced was memory CD4+ T cells from PBMCs. The receptors were gathered from an adult with COVID-19. The CDR3 runs from the conserved cysteine through the conserved F or W. Fields, in order: clone size, V gene, CDR3 protein. Rows give clone size only sometimes, using once, few, many, or a class for an expanded clone.

- TRBV6-6 CASSSPGLGTDTQYF
- TRBV7-2 CASSSYRGTTYEQYF
- TRBV3-1/TRBV3-2 CASSQLPLGGTDTQYF
once TRBV7-3 CASSEGAGGQYEQYF
- TRBV9 CASTDSKTAGRRDTGELFF
- TRBV9 CASSVAEAGQGTQYF
- TRBV5-1 CASSWTSGSIDEQFF
- TRBV19 CASSVLNRDFSTDTQYF
- TRBV19 CASSALGSPDTQYF
- TRBV2 CASSEGFANEKLFF
- TRBV24-1 CATSDPKAGGPYEQYF
- TRBV7-9 CASSLDRTSGSQETQYF
- TRBV27 CATPKTGLAEKGETQYF
- TRBV9 CASSFRTGAGETQYF
once TRBV11-2 CASSSLKGRPEEQYF
once TRBV7-9 CASSRGQNTEAFF
- TRBV11-2 CASSLRPGVTGELFF
- TRBV9 CASSDQGGNTGELFF
- TRBV21-1 CASSKKGGLAGHNGNTGELFF
- TRBV28 CASSLLGQGKGNQPQHF
- TRBV30 CAWSVTSAQYF
- TRBV5-6 CASSRTGDNEKLFF
- TRBV5-5 CASSFDRVNTEAFF
- TRBV2 CASRSTVSSFDTEAFF
- TRBV5-1 CASSSTGLAGVDEQFF
- TRBV5-4 CASSQNRVGGYTF
- TRBV5-1 CASSRNLAKNIQYF
- TRBV6-2/TRBV6-3 CASSREGISGNTIYF
- TRBV6-5 CASSSGSYEQYF
once TRBV7-2 CASSLAQASSYEQYF
few TRBV10-1 CASSEFGASGSPGELFF
- TRBV2 CASRGQGYQPQHF
- TRBV11-2 CASSSTRLAGVDTQYF
- TRBV4-1 CASSLDPGQANYGYTF
- TRBV28 CASSLTVFSRNTIYF
- TRBV7-8 CASSARASGRPPEQFF
- TRBV2 CASSSDSSAQHF
- TRBV2 CASKSTSGSPDTQYF
- TRBV29-1 CSVAGTGGTDTQYF
- TRBV30 CAWSGARTGRLAAYEQYF
- TRBV5-1 CASSLLAEYEQYF
few TRBV6-2/TRBV6-3 CASSYGLSYRVGFFNSGELFF
- TRBV11-3 CASSLNRGSYNEQFF
large TRBV12-3/TRBV12-4 CASSFLQGGRAFF
- TRBV30 CAWSKTRRETQYF
- TRBV27 CATGGLEREKLFF
few TRBV30 CAWSGDNYGYTF